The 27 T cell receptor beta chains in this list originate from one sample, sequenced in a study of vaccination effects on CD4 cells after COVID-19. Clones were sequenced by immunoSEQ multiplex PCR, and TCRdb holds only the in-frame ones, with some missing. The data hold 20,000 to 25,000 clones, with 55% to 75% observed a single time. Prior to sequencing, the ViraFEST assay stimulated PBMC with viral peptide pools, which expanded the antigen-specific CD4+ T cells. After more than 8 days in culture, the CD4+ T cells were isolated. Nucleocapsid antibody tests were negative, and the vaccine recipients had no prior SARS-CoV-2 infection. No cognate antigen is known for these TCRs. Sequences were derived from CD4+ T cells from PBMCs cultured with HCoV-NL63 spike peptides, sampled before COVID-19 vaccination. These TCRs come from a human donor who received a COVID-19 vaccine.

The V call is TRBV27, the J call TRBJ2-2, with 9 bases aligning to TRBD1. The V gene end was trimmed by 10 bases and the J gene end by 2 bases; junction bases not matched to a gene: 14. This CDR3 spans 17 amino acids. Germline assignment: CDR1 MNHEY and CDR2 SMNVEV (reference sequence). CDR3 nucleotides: TGTGCCACCCAAAGAGGACAGGGGAGTTTTAACACCGGGGAGCTGTTTTTT. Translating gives CATQRGQGSFNTGELFF.

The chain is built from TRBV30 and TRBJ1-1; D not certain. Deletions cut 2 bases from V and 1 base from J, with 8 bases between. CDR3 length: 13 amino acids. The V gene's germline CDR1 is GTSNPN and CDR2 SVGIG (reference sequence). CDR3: CAWSPWGNTEAFF. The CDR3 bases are TGTGCCTGGAGTCCCTGGGGGAACACTGAAGCTTTCTTT.

DNA of the CDR3: TGTGCCAGCAGTGAAGCTTTCGGACTCATCTCTGGAAACACCATATATTTT. The encoded protein is CASSEAFGLISGNTIYF. The chain uses TRBV6-1 and TRBJ1-3; D gene unclear. Germline V CDR1 and CDR2: MNHNS, SASEGT. The CDR3 totals 17 residues. V lost 0 bases to trimming and J lost 0 bases, with 12 bases between them.

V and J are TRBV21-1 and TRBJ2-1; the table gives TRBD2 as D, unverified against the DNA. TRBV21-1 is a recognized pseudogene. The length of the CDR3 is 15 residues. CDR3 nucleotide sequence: TGTGCCAGCTTGAGGACTAGCGGGAATCACAATGAGCAGTTCTTC. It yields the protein CASLRTSGNHNEQFF.

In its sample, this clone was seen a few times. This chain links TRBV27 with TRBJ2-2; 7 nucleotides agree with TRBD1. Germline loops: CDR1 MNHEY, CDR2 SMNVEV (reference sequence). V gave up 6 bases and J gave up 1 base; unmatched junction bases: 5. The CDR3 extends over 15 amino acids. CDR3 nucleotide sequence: TGTGCCAGCAGATACAGGGGTTTGAACACCGGGGAGCTGTTTTTT. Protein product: CASRYRGLNTGELFF.

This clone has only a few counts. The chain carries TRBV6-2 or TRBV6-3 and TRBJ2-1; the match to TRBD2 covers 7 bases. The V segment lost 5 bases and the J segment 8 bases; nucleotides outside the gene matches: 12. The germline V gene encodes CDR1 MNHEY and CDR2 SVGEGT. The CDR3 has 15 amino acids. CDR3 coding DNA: TGTGCCAGCAGTGCCTTAAGCGGGGAGGTTGATGAGCAGTTCTTC. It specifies CASSALSGEVDEQFF.

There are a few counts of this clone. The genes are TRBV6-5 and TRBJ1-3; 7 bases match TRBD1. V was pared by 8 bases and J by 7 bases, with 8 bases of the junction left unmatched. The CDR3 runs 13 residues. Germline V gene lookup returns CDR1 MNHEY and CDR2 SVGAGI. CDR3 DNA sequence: TGTGCCAGCCGCCGGGACAGTGTGAACACCATATATTTT. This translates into CASRRDSVNTIYF.

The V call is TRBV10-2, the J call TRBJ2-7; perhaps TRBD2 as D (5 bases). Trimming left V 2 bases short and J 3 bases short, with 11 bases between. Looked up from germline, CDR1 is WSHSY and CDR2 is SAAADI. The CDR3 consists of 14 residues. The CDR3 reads CASSEPSRHYEQYF. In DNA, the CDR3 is TGCGCCAGCAGTGAGCCTAGCAGACACTACGAGCAGTACTTC.

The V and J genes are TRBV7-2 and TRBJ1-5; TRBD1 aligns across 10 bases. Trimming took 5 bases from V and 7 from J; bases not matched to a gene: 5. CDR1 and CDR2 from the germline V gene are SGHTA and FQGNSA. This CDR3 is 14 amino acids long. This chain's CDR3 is CASSPGQGIQPQHF. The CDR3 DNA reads TGTGCCAGCAGCCCGGGACAGGGGATCCAGCCCCAGCATTTT.

CDR3 in DNA: TGCGCCAGCAGCTTGGAAGGGGGCTCGGAGCCCCAGCATTTT. It codes for CASSLEGGSEPQHF. The V and J genes are TRBV5-1 and TRBJ1-5; TRBD1 agrees at 7 bases. CDR3 length: 14 residues. J was trimmed by 8 bases and V by 0 bases; bases with no gene match: 5. Germline-derived CDR1 and CDR2 are SGHRS and YFSETQ.

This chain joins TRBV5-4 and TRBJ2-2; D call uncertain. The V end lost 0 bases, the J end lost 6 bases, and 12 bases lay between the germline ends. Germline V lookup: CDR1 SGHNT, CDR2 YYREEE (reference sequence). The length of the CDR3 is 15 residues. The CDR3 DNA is TGTGCCAGCAGCTTGGATCTAAGAGAGGCCGGGGAGCTGTTTTTT. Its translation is CASSLDLREAGELFF.

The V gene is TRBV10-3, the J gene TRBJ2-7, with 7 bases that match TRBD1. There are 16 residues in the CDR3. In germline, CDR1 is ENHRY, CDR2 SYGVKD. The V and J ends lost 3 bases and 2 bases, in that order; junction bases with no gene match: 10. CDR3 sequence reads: CAISDLYLRGTYEQYF. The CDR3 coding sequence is TGTGCCATCAGTGACTTATACCTCAGGGGGACCTACGAGCAGTACTTC.

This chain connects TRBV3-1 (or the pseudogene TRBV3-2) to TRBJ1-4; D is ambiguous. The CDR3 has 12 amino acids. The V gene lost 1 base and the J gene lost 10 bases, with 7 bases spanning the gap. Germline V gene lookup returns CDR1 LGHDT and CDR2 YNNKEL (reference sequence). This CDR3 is CASSQGPPKLFF. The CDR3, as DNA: TGTGCCAGCAGCCAAGGACCTCCAAAACTGTTTTTT.

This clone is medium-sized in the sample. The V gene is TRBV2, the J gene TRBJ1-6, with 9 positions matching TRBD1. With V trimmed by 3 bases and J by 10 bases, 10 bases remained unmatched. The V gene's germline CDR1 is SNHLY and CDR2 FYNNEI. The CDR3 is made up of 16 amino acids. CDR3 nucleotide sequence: TGTGCCAGCAGTGAGAGGGGATTGGGGACAGGGTCACCCCTCCACTTT. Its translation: CASSERGLGTGSPLHF.

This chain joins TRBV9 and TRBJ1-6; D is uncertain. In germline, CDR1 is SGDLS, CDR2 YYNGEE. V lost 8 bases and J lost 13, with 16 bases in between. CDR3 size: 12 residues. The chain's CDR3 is CASFNPAFPLHF. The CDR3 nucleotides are TGTGCCAGTTTTAACCCTGCGTTTCCCCTCCACTTT.

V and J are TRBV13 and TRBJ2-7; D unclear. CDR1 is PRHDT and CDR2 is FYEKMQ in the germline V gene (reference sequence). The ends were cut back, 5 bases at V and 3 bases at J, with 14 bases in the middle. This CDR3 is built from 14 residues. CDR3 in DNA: TGTGCCAGCAGCCCCTCACGAGAAGACTACGAGCAGTACTTC. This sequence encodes CASSPSREDYEQYF.

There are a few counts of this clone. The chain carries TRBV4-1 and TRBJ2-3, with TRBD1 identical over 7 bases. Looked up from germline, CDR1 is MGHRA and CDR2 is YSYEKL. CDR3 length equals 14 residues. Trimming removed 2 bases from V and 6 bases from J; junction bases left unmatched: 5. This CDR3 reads CASSQPRQGDTQYF. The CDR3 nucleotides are TGCGCCAGCAGCCAACCAAGACAGGGTGATACGCAGTATTTT.

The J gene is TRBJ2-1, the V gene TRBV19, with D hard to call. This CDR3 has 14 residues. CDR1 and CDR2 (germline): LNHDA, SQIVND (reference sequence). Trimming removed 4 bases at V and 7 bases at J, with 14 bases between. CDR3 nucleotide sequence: TGTGCCAGTAGTACGCTCGGCGGAGTAAATGAGCAGTTCTTC. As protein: CASSTLGGVNEQFF.

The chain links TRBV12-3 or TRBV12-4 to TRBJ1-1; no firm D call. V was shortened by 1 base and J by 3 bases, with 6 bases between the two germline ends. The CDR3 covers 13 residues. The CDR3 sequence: CASSLGRYTEAFF. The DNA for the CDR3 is TGTGCCAGCAGTTTAGGCCGGTACACTGAAGCTTTCTTT.

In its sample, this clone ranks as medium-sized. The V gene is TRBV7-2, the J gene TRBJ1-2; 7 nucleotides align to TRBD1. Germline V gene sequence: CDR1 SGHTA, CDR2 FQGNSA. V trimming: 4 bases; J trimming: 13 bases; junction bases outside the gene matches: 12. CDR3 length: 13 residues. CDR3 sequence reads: CASSYYIDREVTF. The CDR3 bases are TGTGCCAGCAGCTACTATATAGACAGGGAAGTCACCTTC. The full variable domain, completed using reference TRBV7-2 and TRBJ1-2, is GAGVSQSPSNKVTEKGKDVELRCDPISGHTALYWYRQSLGQGLEFLIYFQGNSAPDKSGLPSDRFSAERTGGSVSTLTIQRTQQEDSAVYLCASSYYIDREVTFGSGTRLTVV.

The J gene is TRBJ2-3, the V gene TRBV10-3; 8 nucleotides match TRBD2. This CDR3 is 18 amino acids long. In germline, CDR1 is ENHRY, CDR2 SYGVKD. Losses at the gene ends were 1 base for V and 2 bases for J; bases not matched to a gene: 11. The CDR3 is CAISELEASGSLTDTQYF. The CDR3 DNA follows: TGTGCCATCAGTGAGTTAGAGGCTAGCGGGTCTCTCACAGATACGCAGTATTTT.

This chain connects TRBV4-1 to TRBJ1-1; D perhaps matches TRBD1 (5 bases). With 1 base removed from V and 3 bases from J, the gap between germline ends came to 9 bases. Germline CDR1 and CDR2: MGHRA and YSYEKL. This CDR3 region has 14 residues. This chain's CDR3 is CASSQGDSYTEAFF. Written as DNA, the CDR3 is TGCGCCAGCAGCCAAGGCGACAGCTACACTGAAGCTTTCTTT.

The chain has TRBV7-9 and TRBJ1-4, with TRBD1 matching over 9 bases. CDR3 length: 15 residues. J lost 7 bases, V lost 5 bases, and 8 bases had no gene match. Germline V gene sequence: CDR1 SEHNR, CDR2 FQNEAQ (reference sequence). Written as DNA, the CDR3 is TGTGCCAGCAGCCCCTCGACAGGGGGGAGTGAAAAACTGTTTTTT. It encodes CASSPSTGGSEKLFF.

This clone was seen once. The DNA for the CDR3 is TGTGCCATCAGTGCCCAAAATGAAAAACTGTTTTTT. The encoded protein is CAISAQNEKLFF. This chain connects TRBV10-3 to TRBJ1-4; D is uncertain. Trimming removed 4 bases at V and 5 bases at J, with 5 bases between. This CDR3 contains 12 residues. Germline V gene sequence: CDR1 ENHRY, CDR2 SYGVKD.

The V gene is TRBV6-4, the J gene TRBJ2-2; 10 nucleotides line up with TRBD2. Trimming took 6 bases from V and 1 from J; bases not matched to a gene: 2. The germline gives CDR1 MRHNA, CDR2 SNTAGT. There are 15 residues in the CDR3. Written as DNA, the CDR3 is TGTGCCAGCAGCGCTAGCGGGGGGAACACCGGGGAGCTGTTTTTT. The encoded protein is CASSASGGNTGELFF.

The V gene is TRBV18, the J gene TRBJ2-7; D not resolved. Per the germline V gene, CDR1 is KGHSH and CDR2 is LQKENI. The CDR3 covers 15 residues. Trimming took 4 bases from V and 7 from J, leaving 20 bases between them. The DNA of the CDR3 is TGTGCCAGCTCACTAACCAGCGATAAAGGCCTGGAGCAGTACTTC. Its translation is CASSLTSDKGLEQYF.

As DNA, the CDR3 is TGCGCCAGCAGAGCCCTTACAGGGAGAAATTCACCCCTCCACTTT. This sequence encodes CASRALTGRNSPLHF. The J gene is TRBJ1-6, the V gene TRBV10-2; perhaps TRBD1 as D (6 bases). This CDR3 comprises 15 residues. Germline lookup yields CDR1 WSHSY and CDR2 SAAADI. V was cut by 6 bases and J by 7 bases, with 16 bases left in between.